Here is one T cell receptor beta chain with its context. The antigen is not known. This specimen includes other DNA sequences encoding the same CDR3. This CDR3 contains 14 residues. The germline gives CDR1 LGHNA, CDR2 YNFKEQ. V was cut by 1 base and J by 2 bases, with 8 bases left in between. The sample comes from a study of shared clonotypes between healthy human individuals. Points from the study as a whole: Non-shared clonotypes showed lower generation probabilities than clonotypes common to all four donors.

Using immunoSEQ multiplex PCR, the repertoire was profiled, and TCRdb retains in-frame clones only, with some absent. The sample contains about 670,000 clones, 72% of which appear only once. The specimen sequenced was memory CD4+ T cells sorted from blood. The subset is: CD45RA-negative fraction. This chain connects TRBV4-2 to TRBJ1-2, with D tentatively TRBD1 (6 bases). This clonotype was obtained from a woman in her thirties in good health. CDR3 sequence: CASSQGTDNYGYTF. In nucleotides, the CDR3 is TGTGCCAGCAGCCAAGGGACAGACAACTATGGCTACACCTTC.